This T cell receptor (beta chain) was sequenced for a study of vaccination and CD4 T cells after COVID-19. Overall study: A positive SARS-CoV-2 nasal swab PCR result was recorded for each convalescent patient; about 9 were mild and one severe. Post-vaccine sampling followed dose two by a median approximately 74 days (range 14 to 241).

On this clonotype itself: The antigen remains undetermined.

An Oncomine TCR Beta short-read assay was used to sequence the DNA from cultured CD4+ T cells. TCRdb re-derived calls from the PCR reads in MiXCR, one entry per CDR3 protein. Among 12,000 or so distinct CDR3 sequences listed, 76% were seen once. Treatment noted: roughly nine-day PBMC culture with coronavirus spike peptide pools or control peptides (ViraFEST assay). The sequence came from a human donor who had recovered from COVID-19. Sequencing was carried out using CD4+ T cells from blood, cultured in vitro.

CDR3 DNA sequence: TGTGCCATCATTCCTGACGGATCTAACTATGGCTACACCTTC. This translates into CAIIPDGSNYGYTF. V gene TRBV10-3 combines with J gene TRBJ1-2; no clear D. This CDR3 has 14 residues. The V gene lost 7 bases and the J gene lost 0 bases, with 12 bases spanning the gap. CDR1 and CDR2 (germline): ENHRY, SYGVKD.